This entry features one TCR beta chain sequence. The antigen is not known. A quantitative 5'-RACE method, one with molecular barcodes, was used to make TCR beta libraries. Each CDR3 protein gets one entry after TCRdb re-called the 5' RACE reads with MiXCR. The table has about 340,000 distinct CDR3 sequences, 7.5% to 9% seen once. These data are taken from a study of CD8 T cells in ankylosing spondylitis. V was pared by 6 bases and J by 7 bases, with 17 bases of the junction left unmatched. CDR1 and CDR2 (germline): MNHEY, SVGEGT. This CDR3 spans 17 amino acids. Broader study findings: In ankylosing spondylitis blood, a motif of seven to nine highly homologous TCR beta variants appeared characteristic. Reportedly, significant enrichment of disease-linked clones occurred in matched ankylosing spondylitis synovial fluid. Disease-linked clones proved CD8+ and comparatively uncommon in peripheral blood.

The J gene is TRBJ1-5, the V gene TRBV6-2 or TRBV6-3, with 8 bases fitting TRBD1. The receptor's source is a male donor with ankylosing spondylitis. Material for sequencing was blood, either unsorted or a sorted T cell fraction (not recorded which). Written as DNA, the CDR3 is TGTGCCAGCAGGACCCGGGAGGACAGGGTATTCGGACAGCCCCAGCATTTT. This codes for CASRTREDRVFGQPQHF.